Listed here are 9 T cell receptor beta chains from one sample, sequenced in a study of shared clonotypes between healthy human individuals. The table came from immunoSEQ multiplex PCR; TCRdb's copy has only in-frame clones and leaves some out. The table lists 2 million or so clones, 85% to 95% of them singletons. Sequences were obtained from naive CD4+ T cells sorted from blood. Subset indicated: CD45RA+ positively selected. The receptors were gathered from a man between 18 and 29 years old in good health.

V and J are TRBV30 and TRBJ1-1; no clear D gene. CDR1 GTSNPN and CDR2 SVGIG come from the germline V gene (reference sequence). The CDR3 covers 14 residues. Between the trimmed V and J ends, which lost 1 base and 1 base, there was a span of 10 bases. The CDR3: CAWSAGRRNTEAFF. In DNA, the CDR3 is TGTGCCTGGAGTGCAGGACGCCGGAACACTGAAGCTTTCTTT.

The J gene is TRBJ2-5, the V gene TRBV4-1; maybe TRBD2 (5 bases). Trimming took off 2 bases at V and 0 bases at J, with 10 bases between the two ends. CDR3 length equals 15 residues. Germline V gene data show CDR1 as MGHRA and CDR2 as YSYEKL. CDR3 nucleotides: TGCGCCAGCAGCCAAACTCAGACTAACCAAGAGACCCAGTACTTC. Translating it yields CASSQTQTNQETQYF.

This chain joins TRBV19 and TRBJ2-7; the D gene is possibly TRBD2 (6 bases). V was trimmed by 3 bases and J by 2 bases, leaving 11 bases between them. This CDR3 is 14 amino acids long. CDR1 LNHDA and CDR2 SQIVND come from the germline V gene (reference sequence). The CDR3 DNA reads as TGTGCCAGTAGTATCGGGGGAGGACCCTACGAGCAGTACTTC. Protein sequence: CASSIGGGPYEQYF. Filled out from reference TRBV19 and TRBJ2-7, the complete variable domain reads DGGITQSPKYLFRKEGQNVTLSCEQNLNHDAMYWYRQDPGQGLRLIYYSQIVNDFQKGDIAEGYSVSREKKESFPLTVTSAQKNPTAFYLCASSIGGGPYEQYFGPGTRLTVT.

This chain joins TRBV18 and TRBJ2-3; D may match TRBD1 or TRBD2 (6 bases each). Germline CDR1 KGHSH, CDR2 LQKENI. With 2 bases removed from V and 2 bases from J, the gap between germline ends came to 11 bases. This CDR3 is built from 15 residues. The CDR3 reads CASSPRPGATDTQYF. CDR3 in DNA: TGTGCCAGCTCACCAAGACCGGGGGCCACAGATACGCAGTATTTT. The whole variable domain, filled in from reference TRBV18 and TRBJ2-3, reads NAGVMQNPRHLVRRRGQEARLRCSPMKGHSHVYWYRQLPEEGLKFMVYLQKENIIDESGMPKERFSAEFPKEGPSILRIQQVVRGDSAAYFCASSPRPGATDTQYFGPGTRLTVL.

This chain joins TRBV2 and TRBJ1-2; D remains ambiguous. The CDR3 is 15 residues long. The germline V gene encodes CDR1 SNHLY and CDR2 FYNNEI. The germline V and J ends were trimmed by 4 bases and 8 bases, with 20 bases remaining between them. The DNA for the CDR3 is TGTGCCAGCAGTGCCGTTTGGACGGCGTATGACGGCTACACCTTC. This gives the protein CASSAVWTAYDGYTF.

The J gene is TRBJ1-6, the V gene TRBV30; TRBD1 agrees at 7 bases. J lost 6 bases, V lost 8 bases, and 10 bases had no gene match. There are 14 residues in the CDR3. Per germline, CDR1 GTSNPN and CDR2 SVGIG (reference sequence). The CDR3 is CAGKLTGFNSPLHF. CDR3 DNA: TGTGCCGGAAAATTGACAGGGTTTAATTCACCCCTCCACTTT.

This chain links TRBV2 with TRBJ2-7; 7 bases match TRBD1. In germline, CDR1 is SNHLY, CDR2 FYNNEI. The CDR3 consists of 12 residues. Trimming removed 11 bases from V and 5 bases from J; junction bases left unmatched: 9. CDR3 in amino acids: CAWSTGAHEQYF. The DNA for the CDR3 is TGTGCCTGGTCAACAGGGGCCCACGAGCAGTACTTC.

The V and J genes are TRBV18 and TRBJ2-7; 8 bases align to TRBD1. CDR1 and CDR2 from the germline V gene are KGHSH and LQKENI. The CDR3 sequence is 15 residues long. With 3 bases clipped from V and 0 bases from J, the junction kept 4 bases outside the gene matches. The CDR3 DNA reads TGTGCCAGCTCACCCCGGACAGGGTTCTCCTACGAGCAGTACTTC. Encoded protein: CASSPRTGFSYEQYF. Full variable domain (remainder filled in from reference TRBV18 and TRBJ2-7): NAGVMQNPRHLVRRRGQEARLRCSPMKGHSHVYWYRQLPEEGLKFMVYLQKENIIDESGMPKERFSAEFPKEGPSILRIQQVVRGDSAAYFCASSPRTGFSYEQYFGPGTRLTVT.

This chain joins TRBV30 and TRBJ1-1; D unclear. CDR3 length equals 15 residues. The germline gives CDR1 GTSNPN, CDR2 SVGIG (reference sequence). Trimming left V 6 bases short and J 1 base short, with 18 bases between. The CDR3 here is CACICGPKTNTEAFF. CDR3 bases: TGTGCCTGCATCTGTGGGCCTAAGACGAACACTGAAGCTTTCTTT. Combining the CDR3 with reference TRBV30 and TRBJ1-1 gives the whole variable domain SQTIHQWPATLVQPVGSPLSLECTVEGTSNPNLYWYRQAAGRGLQLLFYSVGIGQISSEVPQNLSASRPQDRQFILSSKKLLLSDSGFYLCACICGPKTNTEAFFGQGTRLTVV.